Shown below are 23 T cell receptor beta chains from a single sample sequenced in a study of blood T cells in healthy people across ages. Primers used in a second PCR of roughly 6 to 12 cycles were a sample-barcoded 5' primer and a J-beta primer mix. TCRdb redid the calling of the 5' RACE reads with MiXCR, one entry per CDR3 protein. The table includes about a million distinct CDR3 sequences, about 51% detected once. Sequenced sample: blood. The origin of the receptors is a woman aged 60-70 years in good health.

The chain is built from TRBV24-1 and TRBJ2-1; the match to TRBD2 covers 10 bases. V shed 1 base, J shed 6 bases, and the junction held 5 bases outside the gene matches. Germline V gene data show CDR1 as KGHDR and CDR2 as SFDVKD. The length of the CDR3 is 16 residues. CDR3 loop: CATSDFSSGRGNEQFF. The CDR3, as DNA: TGTGCCACCAGTGATTTCTCTAGCGGGAGAGGCAATGAGCAGTTCTTC.

This chain joins TRBV30 and TRBJ2-5; D perhaps matches TRBD2 (6 bases). The CDR3 is made up of 13 amino acids. Between the trimmed V and J ends, which lost 2 bases and 11 bases, there was a span of 18 bases. Germline V gene data show CDR1 as GTSNPN and CDR2 as SVGIG (reference sequence). CDR3 nucleotide sequence: TGTGCCTGGAGTAGGAGGGAAAACGGGGAGCAGTACTTC. Encoded protein: CAWSRRENGEQYF.

This clonotype was observed a few times. The V call is TRBV7-2, the J call TRBJ2-3; the D gene could be TRBD1 or TRBD2 (6 bases each). V lost 7 bases to trimming and J lost 4 bases, with 15 bases between them. This CDR3 is built from 14 residues. CDR1 and CDR2 (germline): SGHTA, FQGNSA. The CDR3: CASTRRGSADTQYF. The DNA for the CDR3 is TGTGCCAGCACCCGGAGGGGGAGCGCAGATACGCAGTATTTT.

The chain couples TRBV7-2 to TRBJ2-1; 7 bases fit TRBD2. Germline V gives CDR1 SGHTA, CDR2 FQGNSA. CDR3 length: 17 residues. V was pared by 5 bases and J by 0 bases, with 10 bases of the junction left unmatched. DNA for the CDR3: TGTGCCAGCAGCCCGTCCTTACTAGCGAGCTCCTACAATGAGCAGTTCTTC. Encoded protein: CASSPSLLASSYNEQFF.

The chain uses TRBV4-1 and TRBJ2-2, with 10 bases lining up with TRBD2. The CDR3 extends over 19 amino acids. The germline V gene encodes CDR1 MGHRA and CDR2 YSYEKL. The V segment lost 2 bases and the J segment 4 bases; nucleotides outside the gene matches: 13. The CDR3 DNA is TGCGCCAGCAGCCAAAAAGGACGGGCTAGCGGGAGTTTCACCGGGGAGCTGTTTTTT. It specifies CASSQKGRASGSFTGELFF.

About this clonotype: An end of the junction differs from the germline gene, which may be a read error. V usage is TRBV29-1 and J usage is TRBJ2-1; no reliable D call. The CDR3 has 13 residues. Germline V lookup: CDR1 SQVTM, CDR2 ANQGSEA. CDR3 sequence (DNA): TGCAGCACAGATGGGTTGGGTTACAATGAGCGGTTCTTC. It is translated as CSTDGLGYNERFF.

V is TRBV20-1 and J is TRBJ2-1, with 13 nucleotides matching TRBD2. The CDR3 extends over 16 amino acids. With V trimmed by 1 base and J by 3 bases, 3 bases remained unmatched. CDR1 DFQATT and CDR2 SNEGSKA come from the germline V gene (reference sequence). The CDR3 DNA sequence: TGCAGTGCTAGAGTTGGGACTAGCGGGATCTACAATGAGCAGTTCTTC. It is translated as CSARVGTSGIYNEQFF.

This clonotype was found a few times. This chain links TRBV4-2 with TRBJ2-1; D possibly corresponds to TRBD1 (5 bases). The CDR3 covers 16 residues. The germline gives CDR1 LGHNA, CDR2 YNFKEQ. V was trimmed by 6 bases and J by 5 bases, leaving 20 bases between them. Here the CDR3 reads CASSHQGAARHNEQFF. The CDR3 bases are TGTGCCAGCAGTCACCAGGGTGCGGCTAGGCACAATGAGCAGTTCTTC.

Notes on this clonotype: An end of the junction differs from the germline gene, which may be a read error. The J gene is TRBJ2-1, the V gene TRBV20-1; TRBD2 aligns across 12 bases. The CDR3 is 18 residues long. From germline, CDR1 is DFQATT and CDR2 SNEGSKA (reference sequence). CDR3 DNA sequence: TGCAGTGCTAGGGCCCTAGCGGGAGGGCCCGAGACCTACAATGAGCGGTTCTTC. It translates to CSARALAGGPETYNERFF.

This clonotype was seen just once. A much larger clone lies a single base off, so this may be a read error. The chain couples TRBV7-2 to TRBJ2-1, with 12 bases aligning to TRBD2. Trimming removed 5 bases from V and 5 bases from J; junction bases left unmatched: 4. Germline CDR1 and CDR2: SGHTA and FQGNSA. CDR3 length: 15 amino acids. CDR3 sequence reads: CASSQTSGSDNEQFF. Here the CDR3 DNA reads TGTGCCAGCAGCCAGACTAGCGGGAGTGACAATGAGCAGTTCTTC.

This chain links TRBV4-3 with TRBJ2-1; 9 bases agree with TRBD2. The CDR3 is made up of 16 amino acids. With 3 bases clipped from V and 10 bases from J, the junction kept 13 bases outside the gene matches. Germline lookup yields CDR1 LGHNA and CDR2 YSLEER. The CDR3 DNA reads TGCGCCAGCAGCCAGGTGTCCGGGACTAGCTCCAGAGAGCAGTTCTTC. This codes for CASSQVSGTSSREQFF.

V usage is TRBV24-1 and J usage is TRBJ2-1; D remains unclear. CDR1 is KGHDR, CDR2 SFDVKD, per germline. The ends were cut back, 0 bases at V and 5 bases at J, with 19 bases in the middle. The CDR3 runs 18 residues. CDR3 nucleotide sequence: TGTGCCACCAGTGATTTGGGCGTAGCACCGGATGGACACAATGAGCAGTTCTTC. Translated: CATSDLGVAPDGHNEQFF.

This clonotype appeared a few times. The chain recombines TRBV6-1 with TRBJ2-7; possibly TRBD1 for D (6 bases). Per the germline V gene, CDR1 is MNHNS and CDR2 is SASEGT. V lost 7 bases, J lost 7 bases, and 14 bases lay in between. CDR3 length: 12 residues. CDR3 protein: CASKRDIDEQYF. CDR3 nucleotides: TGTGCCAGCAAACGGGACATCGATGAGCAGTACTTC.

The chain links TRBV5-1 to TRBJ2-7, with unresolved D. V dropped 0 bases and J dropped 3 bases, with 13 bases sitting between them. The CDR3 totals 15 residues. Germline CDR1 is SGHRS and CDR2 is YFSETQ. The CDR3 is CASSLVPGWVYEQYF. The CDR3 region has the DNA TGCGCCAGCAGCTTGGTTCCGGGCTGGGTCTACGAGCAGTACTTC.

This chain connects TRBV27 to TRBJ2-4; 12 bases match TRBD1. The germline gives CDR1 MNHEY, CDR2 SMNVEV (reference sequence). Trimming cost V 4 bases and J 9 bases; bases outside gene matches: 10. This CDR3 spans 16 amino acids. CDR3 protein: CASSSPGQGALGIQYF. CDR3 in DNA: TGTGCCAGCAGTTCACCGGGACAGGGGGCGCTAGGCATTCAGTACTTC.

This clonotype was detected ten times or more. This sequence joins TRBV28 and TRBJ2-7; 13 bases map to TRBD2. Trimming cost V 2 bases and J 6 bases; bases outside gene matches: 10. The CDR3 sequence is 17 residues long. From germline, CDR1 is MDHEN and CDR2 SYDVKM. DNA for the CDR3: TGTGCCAGCAGTTTAGGGCGAGGACTAGCGGGAGTTCTCGAGCAGTACTTC. Its protein product is CASSLGRGLAGVLEQYF.

The V call is TRBV7-9, the J call TRBJ1-1; D is unclear. The CDR3 sequence is 12 residues long. The germline CDR1 and CDR2 sequences are SEHNR and FQNEAQ (reference sequence). Trimming took 3 bases from V and 8 from J, leaving 10 bases between them. This CDR3 reads CASSFPGIEAFF. As DNA, the CDR3 is TGTGCCAGCAGCTTTCCAGGAATCGAAGCTTTCTTT.

The chain joins TRBV29-1 to TRBJ2-3; 7 bases match TRBD2. The V segment lost 3 bases and the J segment 0 bases; nucleotides outside the gene matches: 3. Germline CDR1 is SQVTM and CDR2 is ANQGSEA. CDR3 length equals 14 residues. As DNA, the CDR3 is TGCAGCGTTGATGGTAGCGGGAGCACAGATACGCAGTATTTT. It yields the protein CSVDGSGSTDTQYF.

This clonotype was picked up a small number of times. The chain is built from TRBV28 and TRBJ2-1; D remains unclear. Germline lookup yields CDR1 MDHEN and CDR2 SYDVKM. Trimming took 2 bases from V and 7 from J, leaving 6 bases between them. The CDR3 extends over 12 amino acids. DNA of the CDR3: TGTGCCAGCAGTTTAATTAGAAATGAGCAGTTCTTC. Translated: CASSLIRNEQFF. The full variable domain, in which reference TRBV28 and TRBJ2-1 provide the parts outside the CDR3, is DVKVTQSSRYLVKRTGEKVFLECVQDMDHENMFWYRQDPGLGLRLIYFSYDVKMKEKGDIPEGYSVSREKKERFSLILESASTNQTSMYLCASSLIRNEQFFGPGTRLTVL.

This clonotype appeared a few times. V is TRBV6-1 and J is TRBJ2-5, with 9 bases matching TRBD1. Losses at the gene ends were 9 bases for V and 3 bases for J; bases not matched to a gene: 5. Germline V gene lookup returns CDR1 MNHNS and CDR2 SASEGT. CDR3 length: 13 amino acids. The CDR3 coding sequence is TGTGCCAGTCGGGACAGGGTAAAAGAGACCCAGTACTTC. Its protein is CASRDRVKETQYF.

This chain joins TRBV29-1 and TRBJ2-2, with 9 bases lining up with TRBD2. The CDR3 is made up of 13 amino acids. After removal of 7 bases from V and 6 bases from J, the junction contained 6 bases not matched to a gene. Germline CDR1 SQVTM, CDR2 ANQGSEA. The CDR3 sequence: CSGSAGGSGELFF. CDR3 in DNA: TGCAGCGGGTCAGCGGGAGGATCCGGGGAGCTGTTTTTT.

This sequence joins TRBV28 and TRBJ2-5; no reliable D call. The DNA end is more similar to TRBJ2-7, so the J call may be wrong. Germline V gene sequence: CDR1 MDHEN, CDR2 SYDVKM. The CDR3 loop spans 13 amino acids. The CDR3 is CASSPQRPFEQYF. The CDR3 nucleotides are TGTGCCAGCAGTCCCCAGCGCCCTTTCGAGCAGTACTTC.

The chain couples TRBV20-1 to TRBJ2-5; D is ambiguous. The length of the CDR3 is 12 residues. Between the trimmed V and J ends, which lost 3 bases and 5 bases, there was a span of 10 bases. CDR1 and CDR2 (germline): DFQATT, SNEGSKA (reference sequence). This CDR3 is CSASTEFETQYF. In DNA, the CDR3 is TGCAGTGCTAGCACGGAGTTCGAGACCCAGTACTTC.